The 5 T cell receptor beta chains below come from one sample, sequenced in a study of cytomegalovirus exposure and HLA in healthy donors. PCR was performed using 60 Vbeta and 13 Jbeta primers. Here immunoSEQ multiplex PCR was the method, and the copy in TCRdb shows in-frame clones only, minus some. The sample yields 210,000 or so clones, about three quarters seen once. Sequenced sample: PBMCs. These receptors all come from a man aged 18 to 29 in good health and CMV-seronegative.

V is TRBV10-3 and J is TRBJ1-4, with TRBD1 identical over 10 bases. V gave up 4 bases and J gave up 6 bases; unmatched junction bases: 2. Germline V gene lookup returns CDR1 ENHRY and CDR2 SYGVKD. This CDR3 has 14 residues. CDR3 sequence: CAISGGTGDEKLFF. CDR3 sequence (DNA): TGTGCCATCAGTGGCGGGACAGGGGATGAAAAACTGTTTTTT.

This rearrangement joins TRBV27 to TRBJ2-3; TRBD2 might be the D (5 bases). Germline CDR1 reads MNHEY; CDR2 reads SMNVEV (reference sequence). The V gene lost 7 bases and the J gene lost 5 bases, with 10 bases spanning the gap. The CDR3 is 12 residues long. CDR3 residues: CASTPGGDTQYF. CDR3 DNA: TGTGCCAGCACTCCTGGAGGAGATACGCAGTATTTT.

The chain carries TRBV7-9 and TRBJ2-5; 7 bases fit TRBD2. CDR1 is SEHNR and CDR2 is FQNEAQ in the germline V gene (reference sequence). J lost 1 base, V lost 1 base, and 6 bases had no gene match. The CDR3 has 16 amino acids. The CDR3 sequence: CASSLGGGGGQETQYF. In DNA, the CDR3 is TGTGCCAGCAGCTTAGGAGGCGGGGGTGGCCAAGAGACCCAGTACTTC.

The chain is built from TRBV7-2 and TRBJ1-2; 10 bases are a match to TRBD1. The germline CDR1 and CDR2 sequences are SGHTA and FQGNSA. The CDR3 has 13 amino acids. V lost 1 base and J lost 7; bases outside the gene matches: 0. For the CDR3, the DNA is TGTGCCAGCAGCTTAGGGACAGGGGGTGGCTACACCTTC. Translating gives CASSLGTGGGYTF.

Worth noting for this clone: One junction end disagrees with the germline gene, perhaps due to a read error. This chain joins TRBV11-2 and TRBJ2-2; 11 positions agree with TRBD2. The CDR3 covers 15 residues. The germline gives CDR1 SGHAT, CDR2 FQNNGV. CDR3 sequence (DNA): TGTGACAGCAGCCGACTAGCGGGGACCACCGGGGAGCTGTTTTTT. This encodes CDSSRLAGTTGELFF. Combining the CDR3 with reference TRBV11-2 and TRBJ2-2 gives the whole variable domain EAGVAQSPRYKIIEKRQSVAFWCNPISGHATLYWYQQILGQGPKLLIQFQNNGVVDDSQLPKDRFSAERLKGVDSTLKIQPAKLEDSAVYLCDSSRLAGTTGELFFGEGSRLTVL.